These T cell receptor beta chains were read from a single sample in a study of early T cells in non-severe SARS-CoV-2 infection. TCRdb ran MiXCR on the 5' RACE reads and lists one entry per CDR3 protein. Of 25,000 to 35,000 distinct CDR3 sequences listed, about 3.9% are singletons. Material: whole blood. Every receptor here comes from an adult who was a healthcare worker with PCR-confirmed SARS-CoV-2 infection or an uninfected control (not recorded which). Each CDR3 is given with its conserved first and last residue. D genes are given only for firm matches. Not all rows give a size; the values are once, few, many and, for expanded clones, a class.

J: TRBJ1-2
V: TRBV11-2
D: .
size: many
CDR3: CASSLLETELADYGYTF
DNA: TGTGCCAGCAGCTTACTTGAGACTGAACTGGCGGACTATGGCTACACCTTC

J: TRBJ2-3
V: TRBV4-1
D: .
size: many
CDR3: CASSQGDSRGTDTQYF
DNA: TGCGCCAGCAGCCAAGGGGACTCACGAGGCACAGATACGCAGTATTTT

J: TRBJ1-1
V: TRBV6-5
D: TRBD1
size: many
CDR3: CASRIRDRGGTEAFF
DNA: TGTGCCAGCAGAATCCGGGACAGGGGTGGGACTGAAGCTTTCTTT

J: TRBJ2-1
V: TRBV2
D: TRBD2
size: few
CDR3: CASSASGRANLYNEQFF
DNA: TGTGCCAGCAGTGCTAGCGGGAGGGCCAATCTCTACAATGAGCAGTTCTTC

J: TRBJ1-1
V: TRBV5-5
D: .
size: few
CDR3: CASSFTDRSTEAFF
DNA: TGTGCCAGCAGCTTTACGGACCGGTCCACTGAAGCTTTCTTT

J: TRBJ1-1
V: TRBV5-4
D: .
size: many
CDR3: CASSPRYPGDTEAFF
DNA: TGTGCCAGCAGCCCAAGGTATCCTGGGGACACTGAAGCTTTCTTT

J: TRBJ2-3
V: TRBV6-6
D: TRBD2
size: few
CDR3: CASFQGLAGGSDTQYF
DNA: TGTGCCAGCTTTCAGGGACTAGCGGGGGGTTCAGATACGCAGTATTTT

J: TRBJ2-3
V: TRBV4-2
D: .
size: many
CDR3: CASSHRRGESDTQYF
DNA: TGTGCCAGCAGCCACCGTAGGGGGGAATCAGATACGCAGTATTTT

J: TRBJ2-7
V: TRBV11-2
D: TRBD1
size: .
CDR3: CASRTGTGVSEQYF
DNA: TGTGCCAGCAGGACCGGGACAGGGGTAAGCGAGCAGTACTTC

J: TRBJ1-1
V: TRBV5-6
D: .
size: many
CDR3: CASSFGGGAGTEAFF
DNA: TGTGCCAGCAGCTTCGGCGGGGGCGCGGGCACTGAAGCTTTCTTT

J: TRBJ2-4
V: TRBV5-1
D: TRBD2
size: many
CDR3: CASSLAGLAGGVAKNIQYF
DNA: TGCGCCAGCAGCTTGGCCGGCCTAGCGGGAGGGGTAGCCAAAAACATTCAGTACTTC

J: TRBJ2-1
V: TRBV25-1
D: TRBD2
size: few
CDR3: CASSELAGRYNEQFF
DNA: TGTGCCAGCAGTGAATTAGCGGGCCGGTACAATGAGCAGTTCTTC

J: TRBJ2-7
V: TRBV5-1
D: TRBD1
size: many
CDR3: CASSPTGGRSYEQYF
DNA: TGCGCCAGCAGCCCGACAGGGGGCAGGTCCTACGAGCAGTACTTC